These 10 T cell receptor beta chains came from one sample sequenced in a study of shared clonotypes between healthy human individuals. Assay: immunoSEQ multiplex PCR; the TCRdb copy retains only in-frame clones and omits some. The table records over a million clones, about 80% of them present only once. The sample consisted of memory CD4+ T cells from PBMCs. Subset indicated: CD45RA-negative fraction. The source is a man aged 18 to 30 in good health. Some clones in this sample may be carry-over from other donors' samples.

V gene TRBV30 combines with J gene TRBJ2-4; the match to TRBD1 covers 9 bases. Germline-derived CDR1 and CDR2 are GTSNPN and SVGIG (reference sequence). With V trimmed by 3 bases and J by 5 bases, 8 bases remained unmatched. The CDR3 has 15 amino acids. CDR3 sequence: CAWRGYGQGQNIQYF. The CDR3 bases are TGTGCCTGGAGGGGGTATGGACAGGGGCAAAACATTCAGTACTTC.

This clone was counted a single time. This chain connects TRBV6-6 to TRBJ2-1, with D possibly called TRBD1 or TRBD2 (5 bases each). Trimming removed 6 bases from V and 10 bases from J, with 16 bases in between. The V gene's germline CDR1 is MNHNY and CDR2 SVGAGI (reference sequence). The CDR3 totals 13 residues. The CDR3, as DNA: TGTGCCAGCAGCCCCAATGGGGGTGGGGAGCAGTTCTTC. Its protein product is CASSPNGGGEQFF.

The J gene is TRBJ1-5, the V gene TRBV30, with 7 positions matching TRBD1. Germline CDR1 GTSNPN, CDR2 SVGIG (reference sequence). CDR3 length: 14 amino acids. The V gene end was trimmed by 1 base and the J gene end by 1 base; junction bases not matched to a gene: 1. The CDR3 spells CAWSATGSNQPQHF. CDR3 DNA: TGTGCCTGGAGTGCGACAGGGAGCAATCAGCCCCAGCATTTT. Filled out from reference TRBV30 and TRBJ1-5, the complete variable domain reads SQTIHQWPATLVQPVGSPLSLECTVEGTSNPNLYWYRQAAGRGLQLLFYSVGIGQISSEVPQNLSASRPQDRQFILSSKKLLLSDSGFYLCAWSATGSNQPQHFGDGTRLSIL.

This clone was recorded only once. The V call is TRBV12-5, the J call TRBJ1-1, with 7 bases lining up with TRBD1. The length of the CDR3 is 12 residues. V shed 6 bases and J 6 bases; nucleotides not matched to a gene: 4. Per the germline V gene, CDR1 is LGHNT and CDR2 is FRNRAP. CDR3 amino acids: CASGHGTAEAFF. In nucleotides, the CDR3 is TGTGCTAGTGGCCACGGGACAGCTGAAGCTTTCTTT.

The rearrangement links TRBV9 to TRBJ1-4; 7 positions agree with TRBD1. The CDR3 is 15 residues long. Losses at the gene ends were 1 base for V and 6 bases for J; bases not matched to a gene: 6. CDR1 SGDLS and CDR2 YYNGEE come from the germline V gene. In nucleotides, the CDR3 is TGTGCCAGCAGCGTACGGGGCAGGGGGGATGAAAAACTGTTTTTT. Translating gives CASSVRGRGDEKLFF.

The rearrangement joins TRBV6-1 to TRBJ2-1, with 7 nucleotides matching TRBD2. CDR3 size: 15 residues. Germline V gene sequence: CDR1 MNHNS, CDR2 SASEGT. V dropped 9 bases and J dropped 4; count of bases not matched to a gene: 12. The CDR3 DNA reads as TGTGCCAGTGCGGGGCGGGAGAAACAATACAATGAGCAGTTCTTC. This gives the protein CASAGREKQYNEQFF.

The chain carries TRBV10-1 and TRBJ2-7, with D perhaps given as TRBD1 or TRBD2 (5 bases each). The CDR3 sequence is 15 residues long. Trimming removed 3 bases at V and 2 bases at J, with 14 bases between. Germline values: CDR1 WNHNN, CDR2 SYGVQD (reference sequence). For the CDR3, the DNA is TGCGCCAGCAGTGATTCAAGCGTGGGGGCCTACGAGCAGTACTTC. Protein sequence: CASSDSSVGAYEQYF.

In its sample, this clone was seen once. The chain uses TRBV7-2 and TRBJ2-1; TRBD1 matches 8 bases. V shed 2 bases, J shed 13 bases, and the junction held 1 base outside the gene matches. This CDR3 is 11 amino acids long. Germline CDR1 and CDR2: SGHTA and FQGNSA. The CDR3 sequence is CASSLPGGQFF. The CDR3 coding sequence is TGTGCCAGCAGCTTACCAGGGGGCCAGTTCTTC.

The rearrangement links TRBV10-3 to TRBJ1-2; perhaps TRBD1 as D (6 bases). CDR3 size: 15 residues. The ends were cut back, 10 bases at V and 8 bases at J, with 26 bases in the middle. Germline CDR1 is ENHRY and CDR2 is SYGVKD. CDR3 sequence reads: CATGMQGSNDGGYTF. The CDR3 DNA sequence: TGTGCCACCGGGATGCAGGGGTCGAACGACGGGGGCTACACCTTC.

The rearrangement joins TRBV30 to TRBJ1-2; 8 bases are shared with TRBD1. The CDR3 sequence is 13 residues long. Trimming took 3 bases from V and 6 from J; bases not matched to a gene: 6. Germline loops: CDR1 GTSNPN, CDR2 SVGIG (reference sequence). The DNA for the CDR3 is TGTGCCTGGAGACAGGGGGGAACTAATGGCTACACCTTC. Translated: CAWRQGGTNGYTF.